The 29 T cell receptor beta chains in this list originate from one sample, sequenced in a study of blood T cells in healthy people across ages. Primers used in a second PCR of about 6 to 11 cycles were a sample-barcoded 5' primer and a J-beta primer mix. TCRdb re-derived calls from the 5' RACE reads in MiXCR, one entry per CDR3 protein. The repertoire holds over 1,200,000 distinct CDR3 sequences, with 55% to 75% as singletons. Sequenced: blood. These receptors all stem from a man between 18 and 29 years old in good health.

V usage is TRBV5-5 and J usage is TRBJ2-7; D may correspond to TRBD1 or TRBD2 (5 bases each). V was clipped by 0 bases and J by 6 bases, with 16 bases between them. The CDR3 has 15 amino acids. Germline V lookup: CDR1 SGHKS, CDR2 YYEKEE (reference sequence). The CDR3 coding sequence is TGTGCCAGCAGCTTGGAGCCGGGGACCCCCCTCGAGCAGTACTTC. This codes for CASSLEPGTPLEQYF.

The V gene is TRBV3-1, the J gene TRBJ2-2; a weak D match, TRBD2 (6 bases). The CDR3 has 16 amino acids. Germline V lookup: CDR1 LGHDT, CDR2 YNNKEL (reference sequence). The V gene lost 6 bases and the J gene lost 1 base, with 15 bases spanning the gap. This CDR3 is CASSRASDLNTGELFF. The CDR3 bases are TGTGCCAGCAGTCGTGCTAGCGACTTGAACACCGGGGAGCTGTTTTTT.

This sequence joins TRBV7-3 and TRBJ1-5; TRBD1 is a possible D gene (6 bases). The CDR3 runs 16 residues. Germline CDR1 is SGHTA and CDR2 is FQGTGA. The ends were cut back, 5 bases at V and 0 bases at J, with 14 bases in the middle. CDR3 region: CASSPKQGRSNQPQHF. As DNA, the CDR3 is TGTGCCAGCAGCCCGAAACAGGGCCGTAGCAATCAGCCCCAGCATTTT.

This clonotype was counted only a few times. The V gene is TRBV12-3 or TRBV12-4, the J gene TRBJ2-2; TRBD2 aligns across 7 bases. The V segment lost 1 base and the J segment 5 bases; nucleotides outside the gene matches: 13. This CDR3 spans 18 amino acids. CDR3 in amino acids: CASSLGPSTGTTTGELFF. CDR3 coding DNA: TGTGCCAGCAGTTTAGGACCCTCCACCGGGACTACAACCGGGGAGCTGTTTTTT.

This clonotype turned up a few times. The CDR3 DNA reads TGCAGTGCTAAACCTAGCACAGATACGCAGTATTTT. It yields the protein CSAKPSTDTQYF. V is TRBV20-1 and J is TRBJ2-3; D is unresolved. This CDR3 contains 12 residues. CDR1 and CDR2 (germline): DFQATT, SNEGSKA (reference sequence). Trimming removed 4 bases from V and 0 bases from J, with 5 bases in between.

This chain uses TRBV20-1 with TRBJ2-3, with 9 bases that match TRBD1. Germline trimming cut 6 bases from V and 3 bases from J; bases unmatched to any gene: 10. This CDR3 region has 15 residues. Germline-derived CDR1 and CDR2 are DFQATT and SNEGSKA (reference sequence). CDR3 DNA sequence: TGCAGTGCCGACTCACAGGGGGCGCGAACAGATACGCAGTATTTT. The encoded protein is CSADSQGARTDTQYF.

The CDR3 DNA follows: TGTGCCAGCAGCTCCCACGAGGCTTTCTTT. Protein sequence: CASSSHEAFF. The rearrangement uses TRBV7-2 and TRBJ1-1; no clear D. Germline V gene data show CDR1 as SGHTA and CDR2 as FQGNSA. Trimming took off 4 bases at V and 11 bases at J, with 8 bases between the two ends. The CDR3 is 10 residues long.

This clonotype came up once. The gene calls are TRBV20-1 and TRBJ1-2, with TRBD1 matching 8 bases. Germline CDR1 reads DFQATT; CDR2 reads SNEGSKA (reference sequence). The CDR3 consists of 14 residues. V dropped 3 bases and J dropped 4; count of bases not matched to a gene: 7. This CDR3 reads CSASGQGKGYGYTF. The CDR3 DNA sequence: TGCAGTGCTAGTGGACAGGGTAAGGGCTATGGCTACACCTTC.

This chain connects TRBV7-2 to TRBJ2-5; 12 bases line up with TRBD1. Per germline, CDR1 SGHTA and CDR2 FQGNSA. Germline trimming cut 0 bases from V and 4 bases from J; bases unmatched to any gene: 6. The CDR3 covers 17 residues. The CDR3 DNA sequence: TGTGCCAGCAGCTTAGCGCGGGACAGGGGGCGCCGAGAGACCCAGTACTTC. Residues: CASSLARDRGRRETQYF.

J is TRBJ2-2 and V is TRBV4-3; weak D call: TRBD2 (6 bases). Per the germline V gene, CDR1 is LGHNA and CDR2 is YSLEER. Trimming pared 5 bases from V and 2 bases from J, leaving 12 bases between. This CDR3 spans 15 amino acids. The CDR3 is CASSAYSGNTGELFF. CDR3 DNA sequence: TGCGCCAGCAGCGCCTATAGCGGTAACACCGGGGAGCTGTTTTTT.

The chain links TRBV11-2 to TRBJ2-1, with D unclear. V dropped 5 bases and J dropped 4 bases, with 12 bases sitting between them. The CDR3 runs 14 residues. From germline, CDR1 is SGHAT and CDR2 FQNNGV. The CDR3 region has the DNA TGTGCCAGCAGCCCTACTTTGGCGTACAATGAGCAGTTCTTC. Translation gives CASSPTLAYNEQFF.

This clonotype was seen a handful of times. This chain links TRBV6-6 with TRBJ2-7; 13 positions agree with TRBD2. The V gene's germline CDR1 is MNHNY and CDR2 SVGAGI (reference sequence). The CDR3 runs 14 residues. Trimming took 7 bases from V and 6 from J; bases not matched to a gene: 6. Here the CDR3 DNA reads TGTGCCAGCACCCAGACTAGCGGGGGGCTCGAGCAGTACTTC. Translated: CASTQTSGGLEQYF.

The rearrangement uses TRBV10-3 and TRBJ1-2; 7 bases are shared with TRBD1. V dropped 10 bases and J dropped 2; count of bases not matched to a gene: 13. CDR1 and CDR2 from the germline V gene are ENHRY and SYGVKD. The CDR3 totals 15 residues. As DNA, the CDR3 is TGTGCCACCCAGACAGGGAGTGAGGGAAACTATGGCTACACCTTC. Protein sequence: CATQTGSEGNYGYTF.

The chain is built from TRBV12-3 or TRBV12-4 and TRBJ2-7; D uncertain. The DNA end is a closer match to TRBJ2-1, so the J assignment may be wrong. This CDR3 comprises 14 residues. The chain's CDR3 is CASSTTLGHNEQFF. DNA of the CDR3: TGTGCCAGCAGCACCACGTTAGGGCACAATGAGCAGTTCTTC.

This clonotype was counted a few times. V is TRBV4-3 and J is TRBJ2-1; D not resolved. V shed 4 bases and J shed 4 bases, with 14 bases lying between them. Germline-derived CDR1 and CDR2 are LGHNA and YSLEER. CDR3 length: 15 amino acids. The CDR3 bases are TGCGCCAGCAGCCCCCGTGGGCCCCTTTACAATGAGCAGTTCTTC. Translating it yields CASSPRGPLYNEQFF.

The chain carries TRBV27 and TRBJ2-7; D might be TRBD1 or TRBD2, each matching 5 bases. Between the trimmed V and J ends, which lost 6 bases and 1 base, there was a span of 13 bases. There are 14 residues in the CDR3. The germline CDR1 and CDR2 sequences are MNHEY and SMNVEV (reference sequence). CDR3 residues: CASRLLGASYEQYF. Written as DNA, the CDR3 is TGTGCCAGCAGGTTACTAGGGGCGTCCTACGAGCAGTACTTC.

V is TRBV20-1 and J is TRBJ1-2, with D perhaps TRBD1 (5 bases). CDR1 is DFQATT and CDR2 is SNEGSKA in the germline V gene (reference sequence). V was cut by 0 bases and J by 0 bases, with 14 bases left in between. The length of the CDR3 is 16 residues. Written as DNA, the CDR3 is TGCAGTGCTAGAGATTCGGAGGGGATAGCTAACTATGGCTACACCTTC. It translates to CSARDSEGIANYGYTF.

This clonotype appeared a few times. The gene calls are TRBV6-5 and TRBJ2-5; TRBD2 matches 12 bases. CDR3 length equals 19 residues. V lost 0 bases, J lost 5 bases, and 13 bases stayed unmatched. Germline loops: CDR1 MNHEY, CDR2 SVGAGI. The DNA for the CDR3 is TGTGCCAGCAGTTACTCGCGACTAGCGGGAGTACTGGAGTTGGAGACCCAGTACTTC. Translated, it gives CASSYSRLAGVLELETQYF.

V is TRBV6-2 or TRBV6-3 and J is TRBJ2-3; possible D gene TRBD1, 6 bases. Trimming took 2 bases from V and 2 from J, leaving 8 bases between them. In germline, CDR1 is MNHEY, CDR2 SVGEGT. The CDR3 spans 14 residues. The CDR3 DNA sequence: TGTGCCAGCAGTTACGGACAGTACACAGATACGCAGTATTTT. Amino acids: CASSYGQYTDTQYF.

This clonotype was picked up one time. The V gene is TRBV20-1, the J gene TRBJ2-3; 10 positions match TRBD2. Germline V CDR1 and CDR2: DFQATT, SNEGSKA (reference sequence). CDR3 length equals 15 residues. J lost 2 bases, V lost 4 bases, and 6 bases had no gene match. The CDR3 sequence: CSAIVTSGSTDTQYF. The CDR3, as DNA: TGCAGTGCTATTGTGACTAGCGGGTCCACAGATACGCAGTATTTT.

This chain connects TRBV20-1 to TRBJ1-2; no firm D call. Trimming removed 6 bases from V and 3 bases from J, with 20 bases in between. CDR1 and CDR2 from the germline V gene are DFQATT and SNEGSKA (reference sequence). The CDR3 is 15 amino acids. The CDR3 DNA reads TGCAGTGCCCCACAGACGGTGATGGGTTACTATGGCTACACCTTC. Its translation: CSAPQTVMGYYGYTF.

Turning to this clonotype: Germline and junction disagree at one end, which may indicate a read error. The chain joins TRBV6-1 to TRBJ2-7; 8 bases fit TRBD1. The CDR3 is 14 residues long. The germline V gene encodes CDR1 MNHNS and CDR2 SASEGT. In DNA, the CDR3 is TGTGCCAGCAGAAGGACAGGGTTCTCCCACGAGCAGTACTTC. It is translated as CASRRTGFSHEQYF.

The gene calls are TRBV7-2 and TRBJ2-7, with TRBD2 as a possible D gene (7 bases). CDR3 size: 15 residues. V lost 2 bases and J lost 6, with 17 bases in between. Germline V gene lookup returns CDR1 SGHTA and CDR2 FQGNSA. CDR3 in DNA: TGTGCCAGCAGCTTATACGGGACGGGGGGCGGCGAGCAGTACTTC. This translates into CASSLYGTGGGEQYF.

CDR3 in DNA: TGTGCCAGCAGCTCAATTCGGGGGACTACCTACGAGCAGTACTTC. This codes for CASSSIRGTTYEQYF. This chain joins TRBV7-9 and TRBJ2-7, with 7 bases fitting TRBD2. From germline, CDR1 is SEHNR and CDR2 FQNEAQ (reference sequence). The CDR3 spans 15 residues. Germline trimming cut 4 bases from V and 2 bases from J; bases unmatched to any gene: 8.

The genes are TRBV7-9 and TRBJ2-7; D call uncertain. V was shortened by 7 bases and J by 3 bases, with 10 bases between the two germline ends. The CDR3 has 12 residues. From germline, CDR1 is SEHNR and CDR2 FQNEAQ (reference sequence). The CDR3 bases are TGTGCCAGCACCCATAGAGGCTACGAGCAGTACTTC. This gives the protein CASTHRGYEQYF.

This chain connects TRBV20-1 to TRBJ2-5; D possibly corresponds to TRBD2 (5 bases). CDR1 DFQATT and CDR2 SNEGSKA come from the germline V gene (reference sequence). V gave up 0 bases and J gave up 5 bases, with 13 bases separating them. The CDR3 has 14 amino acids. In nucleotides, the CDR3 is TGCAGTGCTAGAGAGGCAGGAGGCCGGGAGACCCAGTACTTC. Protein product: CSAREAGGRETQYF.

This chain links TRBV12-3 or TRBV12-4 with TRBJ1-1; no clear D gene. This CDR3 contains 14 residues. V lost 1 base and J lost 0, with 6 bases in between. The DNA of the CDR3 is TGTGCCAGCAGTTTAGGGACGATGAACACTGAAGCTTTCTTT. Translation gives CASSLGTMNTEAFF.

The genes are TRBV29-1 and TRBJ1-1; D gene ambiguous. Trimming shortened V by 3 bases and J by 10 bases, and 15 bases separated the two germline ends. CDR1 SQVTM and CDR2 ANQGSEA come from the germline V gene. CDR3 length: 12 amino acids. This CDR3 is CSVDSQSYGAFF. The CDR3 nucleotides read TGCAGCGTTGATAGTCAGTCCTATGGAGCTTTCTTT.

The rearrangement links TRBV12-3 or TRBV12-4 to TRBJ2-3; no firm D call. The CDR3 spans 12 residues. V lost 6 bases to trimming and J lost 4 bases, with 8 bases between them. CDR3 DNA: TGTGCCAGCAGGTTATGGTCAGATACGCAGTATTTT. Protein: CASRLWSDTQYF.